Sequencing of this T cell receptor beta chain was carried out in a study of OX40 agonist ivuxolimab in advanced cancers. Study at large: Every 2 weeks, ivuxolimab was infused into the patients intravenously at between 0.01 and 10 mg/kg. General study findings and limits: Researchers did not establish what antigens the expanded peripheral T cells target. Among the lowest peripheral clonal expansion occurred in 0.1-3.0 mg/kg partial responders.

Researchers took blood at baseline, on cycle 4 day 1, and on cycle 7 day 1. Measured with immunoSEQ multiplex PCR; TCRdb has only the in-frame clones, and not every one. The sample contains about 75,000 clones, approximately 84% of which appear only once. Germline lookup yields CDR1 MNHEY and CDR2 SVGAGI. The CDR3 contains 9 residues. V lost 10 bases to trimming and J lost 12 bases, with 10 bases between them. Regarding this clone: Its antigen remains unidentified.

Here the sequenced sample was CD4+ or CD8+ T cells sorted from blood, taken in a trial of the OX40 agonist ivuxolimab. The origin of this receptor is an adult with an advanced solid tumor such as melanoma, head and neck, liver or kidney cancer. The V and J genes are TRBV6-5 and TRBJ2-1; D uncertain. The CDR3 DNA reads TGTGCCACCCCGAGGTGGCAGTTCTTC. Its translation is CATPRWQFF.